This T cell receptor (beta chain) originates from a study of blood T cell repertoires in COVID-19. Study-level information: Collection of acute and convalescent COVID-19 samples took place in the United States, Italy and Spain.

Original data processing: Quantification of nucleated cells was approximated via reference gene primer amplification. Repertoires were generated with immunoSEQ multiplex PCR, while TCRdb's copy carries only in-frame clones and drops some. V, J and clone size reflect that table, while D and trimming were determined from the DNA. This table has roughly 61,000 clones, under 90% appearing once. V was pared by 5 bases and J by 4 bases, with 7 bases of the junction left unmatched. Germline CDR1 and CDR2: LNHDA and SQIVND (reference sequence). The CDR3 sequence is 14 residues long. The chain combines TRBV19 with TRBJ1-2; 7 nucleotides match TRBD1. Sequences were obtained from peripheral blood. The origin of this receptor is a man aged 35 to 55 with active COVID-19. This CDR3 reads CASSPTTGFYGYTF. In DNA, the CDR3 is TGTGCCAGTAGTCCTACGACAGGGTTCTATGGCTACACCTTC.